What follows are 26 T cell receptor beta chains derived from one specimen sequenced in a study of T-cell reconstitution after alpha-beta-depleted transplantation in children (dated by TCRdb to about 2016). The library was generated by PCR. Sequenced on an Illumina HiSeq 2500. Molecular barcoding was employed in the preparation of TCR libraries, with unique molecular identifiers being used to normalize TCRbeta repertoire quantification. TCRdb passed the public sequencing reads through fastp at Q25 and MiXCR, retaining productive beta sequences. Rows are combined by CDR3 protein, so each entry shows the most common genes and DNA. The sample data list 250,000 to 300,000 distinct CDR3 sequences, and more than 8% of these were observed just once. The ten largest clones represent over 9% of the sample. The sample here was PBMCs from the stem cell graft donor, taken from the stem cell graft. The source of these receptors is a human donor who donated a stem cell graft to a child with SCID.

The table lists this clonotype with many counts. The chain employs TRBV12-3 or TRBV12-4 and TRBJ1-2, with a possible D match to TRBD1 (6 bases). Trimming removed 5 bases at V and 4 bases at J, with 11 bases between. This CDR3 contains 13 residues. The CDR3 here is CASSRGAGYGYTF. CDR3 DNA: TGTGCCAGCAGTCGGGGGGCGGGCTATGGCTACACCTTC.

The chain carries TRBV2 and TRBJ2-3; D uncertain. The CDR3 covers 12 residues. CDR1 SNHLY and CDR2 FYNNEI come from the germline V gene. V was cut by 8 bases and J by 4 bases, with 10 bases left in between. CDR3 sequence: CASEITSDTQYF. The CDR3 DNA sequence: TGTGCCAGCGAAATTACTTCAGATACGCAGTATTTT. The variable domain in full, with the rest retrieved from reference TRBV2 and TRBJ2-3, is EPEVTQTPSHQVTQMGQEVILRCVPISNHLYFYWYRQILGQKVEFLVSFYNNEISEKSEIFDDQFSVERPDGSNFTLKIRSTKLEDSAMYFCASEITSDTQYFGPGTRLTVL.

This clonotype has at least ten counts. The chain employs TRBV12-3 or TRBV12-4 and TRBJ2-7; 7 bases agree with TRBD1. The CDR3 is made up of 15 amino acids. V shed 0 bases and J 5 bases; nucleotides not matched to a gene: 7. CDR3 sequence: CASSLAQDRIHEQYF. The CDR3 region has the DNA TGTGCCAGCAGTTTAGCACAGGACAGGATTCACGAGCAGTACTTC.

This clonotype was detected only a few times. The V call is TRBV27, the J call TRBJ1-2; tentatively, D is TRBD1 (5 bases). V shed 3 bases and J shed 5 bases, with 13 bases lying between them. Per the germline V gene, CDR1 is MNHEY and CDR2 is SMNVEV (reference sequence). CDR3 length equals 14 residues. The CDR3 protein is CASSFSRRGYGYTF. The CDR3 DNA is TGTGCCAGCAGTTTTTCGAGAAGGGGATATGGCTACACCTTC.

This clonotype showed up many times. This rearrangement joins TRBV12-3 or TRBV12-4 to TRBJ2-3; D unclear. The CDR3 has 12 residues. V was pared by 4 bases and J by 3 bases, with 5 bases between. The CDR3 here is CASSWSTDTQYF. In DNA, the CDR3 is TGTGCCAGCAGTTGGTCTACAGATACGCAGTATTTT.

This clonotype was counted between two and nine times. The rearrangement links TRBV12-3 or TRBV12-4 to TRBJ1-6; possibly TRBD1 for D (5 bases). V lost 2 bases to trimming and J lost 7 bases, with 9 bases between them. The CDR3 sequence is 14 residues long. In DNA form, the CDR3 reads TGTGCCAGCAGTTTATTGGGGGGGAATTCACCCCTCCACTTT. Translating gives CASSLLGGNSPLHF.

The CDR3 is CAGDRIKEQYF. CDR3 nucleotide sequence: TGTGCGGGGGACAGGATCAAGGAGCAGTACTTC. V gene TRBV6-4 combines with J gene TRBJ2-7; TRBD1 matches 8 bases. There are 11 residues in the CDR3. The V gene's germline CDR1 is MRHNA and CDR2 SNTAGT.

The genes are TRBV2 and TRBJ1-2, with D unclear. This CDR3 region has 14 residues. V was shortened by 4 bases and J by 5 bases, with 14 bases between the two germline ends. The germline CDR1 and CDR2 sequences are SNHLY and FYNNEI. CDR3 loop: CASSVDGVSYGYTF. The CDR3 DNA reads TGTGCCAGCAGTGTCGATGGTGTATCTTATGGCTACACCTTC.

This clonotype has a handful of counts. The chain has TRBV5-1 and TRBJ2-1; 8 bases align to TRBD2. The J segment lost 6 bases and the V segment lost 5 bases, leaving 4 bases of the junction unmatched. CDR1 is SGHRS, CDR2 YFSETQ, per germline. This CDR3 contains 13 residues. In nucleotides, the CDR3 is TGCGCCAGCAGAGCACTAGCGGCCAATGAGCAGTTCTTC. It codes for CASRALAANEQFF.

This chain uses TRBV4-2 with TRBJ1-2, with TRBD1 matching 7 bases. V was clipped by 0 bases and J by 4 bases; unmatched bases: 8. This CDR3 region has 16 residues. Looked up from germline, CDR1 is LGHNA and CDR2 is YNFKEQ. CDR3 nucleotides: TGTGCCAGCAGCCAAGAGGAGGCAACAGGGGCCTATGGCTACACCTTC. Its protein is CASSQEEATGAYGYTF.

There are many counts of this clonotype. The chain recombines TRBV27 with TRBJ2-3, with D possibly matching TRBD2 (7 bases). Germline CDR1 is MNHEY and CDR2 is SMNVEV (reference sequence). Trimming cost V 6 bases and J 1 base, with 14 bases left between them. This CDR3 comprises 15 residues. The CDR3 DNA follows: TGTGCCAGCAGCCTCTCGGGGGGCCGCACAGATACGCAGTATTTT. Protein: CASSLSGGRTDTQYF.

The V and J genes are TRBV5-1 and TRBJ1-1; no reliable D call. Trimming shortened V by 4 bases and J by 7 bases, and 17 bases separated the two germline ends. Germline V gene lookup returns CDR1 SGHRS and CDR2 YFSETQ. The length of the CDR3 is 14 residues. The CDR3 coding sequence is TGCGCCAGCAGCGCGGACGCGGCGCGGTATGAAGCTTTCTTT. As protein: CASSADAARYEAFF.

This clonotype was detected ten times or more. The chain recombines TRBV20-1 with TRBJ2-3; 9 positions match TRBD2. The CDR3 sequence is 14 residues long. Germline V gene data show CDR1 as DFQATT and CDR2 as SNEGSKA (reference sequence). Trimming took 5 bases from V and 1 from J; bases not matched to a gene: 4. This chain's CDR3 is CSARGLAGTDTQYF. DNA for the CDR3: TGCAGTGCTCGGGGACTAGCAGGCACAGATACGCAGTATTTT.

This clonotype has only a few counts. This chain connects TRBV20-1 to TRBJ2-7, with 9 bases aligning to TRBD2. Unmatched junction bases numbered 5, after V lost 1 base and J lost 4 bases. Germline V gene lookup returns CDR1 DFQATT and CDR2 SNEGSKA (reference sequence). The CDR3 runs to 14 residues. CDR3 nucleotides: TGCAGTGCTAGAGTGCCAGCGGGGGGTTACGAGCAGTACTTC. This sequence encodes CSARVPAGGYEQYF.

This clonotype was seen more than once but under ten times. V is TRBV10-3 and J is TRBJ1-1; weak D call: TRBD1 (5 bases). Germline values: CDR1 ENHRY, CDR2 SYGVKD. There are 15 residues in the CDR3. V was cut by 0 bases and J by 4 bases, with 12 bases left in between. CDR3: CAISESGGGSTEAFF. CDR3 nucleotide sequence: TGTGCCATCAGTGAGTCTGGGGGTGGTAGCACTGAAGCTTTCTTT.

This clonotype was observed at least ten times. The junction does not match germline at one end; this may be a read error. V usage is TRBV7-2 and J usage is TRBJ2-1, with 7 nucleotides matching TRBD2. Germline V lookup: CDR1 SGHTA, CDR2 FQGNSA. The CDR3 is 15 amino acids. This CDR3 is CASSLGGGGYNEQFF. The DNA for the CDR3 is TGCGCCAGCAGCTTGGGCGGGGGAGGTTACAATGAGCAGTTCTTC.

The CDR3 region has the DNA TGTGCCATCATGCCCGGACAGCCCATGAACACTGAAGCTTTCTTT. Its translation: CAIMPGQPMNTEAFF. The J gene is TRBJ1-1, the V gene TRBV10-3, with D perhaps TRBD1 (6 bases). Germline CDR1 is ENHRY and CDR2 is SYGVKD. Between the trimmed V and J ends, which lost 7 bases and 0 bases, there was a span of 15 bases. The CDR3 totals 15 residues.

This chain links TRBV9 with TRBJ2-1; 9 nucleotides line up with TRBD2. After removal of 0 bases from V and 9 bases from J, the junction contained 7 bases not matched to a gene. CDR1 is SGDLS and CDR2 is YYNGEE in the germline V gene. There are 15 residues in the CDR3. The CDR3 DNA reads TGTGCCAGCAGCGTAGGAGAGGGACTAGCTGGTGAGCAGTTCTTC. Translated, it gives CASSVGEGLAGEQFF.

This clonotype showed up just a few times. J is TRBJ2-5 and V is TRBV12-3 or TRBV12-4, with TRBD1 identical over 7 bases. The CDR3 consists of 15 residues. The junction had 8 bases not matched to a gene; V was cut back by 3 bases and J by 4 bases. The CDR3 spells CASSFTGDRGETQYF. In DNA form, the CDR3 reads TGTGCCAGCAGTTTCACAGGGGATAGAGGAGAGACCCAGTACTTC.

This clonotype appeared a few times. CDR3 protein: CASTPLTGTEYSYNEQFF. CDR3 in DNA: TGTGCCAGCACCCCTCTTACCGGGACGGAATACTCCTACAATGAGCAGTTCTTC. This chain connects TRBV27 to TRBJ2-1; D is possibly TRBD1 or TRBD2 (5 bases each). The CDR3 length is 18 residues. Germline CDR1 and CDR2: MNHEY and SMNVEV (reference sequence). Between the trimmed V and J ends, which lost 7 bases and 0 bases, there was a span of 22 bases.

This clonotype was seen more than once but under ten times. This may stem from a read error, because a much larger clone lies one nucleotide away. The CDR3 reads CASSRDRNSNQPQHF. CDR3 bases: TGTGCCAGCAGTCGGGACAGGAATAGCAATCAGCCCCAGCATTTT. The V call is TRBV2, the J call TRBJ1-5; the match to TRBD1 covers 8 bases. The V gene end was trimmed by 5 bases and the J gene end by 0 bases; junction bases not matched to a gene: 3. Germline CDR1 SNHLY, CDR2 FYNNEI. CDR3 length equals 15 residues.

The genes are TRBV6-5 and TRBJ1-3; D unresolved. CDR3 length equals 14 residues. Trimming took off 7 bases at V and 1 base at J, with 11 bases between the two ends. Germline V gene lookup returns CDR1 MNHEY and CDR2 SVGAGI. In DNA form, the CDR3 reads TGTGCCAGCACTTCCAAAGGTTCTGGAAACACCATATATTTT. The encoded protein is CASTSKGSGNTIYF.

Points on this clonotype: A much larger clonotype is one base distant, so this may be a read error. The chain links TRBV5-1 to TRBJ2-1, with a tentative D call TRBD1 (6 bases). The length of the CDR3 is 13 residues. CDR1 is SGHRS, CDR2 YFSETQ, per germline. The CDR3 coding sequence is TGCGCCAGCAGCCGGGACACATACAATGAGAAGTTCTTC. It encodes CASSRDTYNEKFF.

This clonotype was picked up a small number of times. The V gene is TRBV12-3 or TRBV12-4, the J gene TRBJ2-7; perhaps TRBD2 as D (6 bases). This CDR3 spans 15 amino acids. Trimming removed 1 base from V and 5 bases from J, with 15 bases in between. The CDR3 loop is CASSLVMGGIHEQYF. DNA of the CDR3: TGTGCCAGCAGTTTAGTTATGGGCGGGATCCACGAGCAGTACTTC.

The V call is TRBV5-1, the J call TRBJ2-7, with D perhaps matching TRBD1 (7 bases). Germline V gene sequence: CDR1 SGHRS, CDR2 YFSETQ. Trimming shortened V by 0 bases and J by 4 bases, and 23 bases separated the two germline ends. The CDR3 is 18 residues long. This chain's CDR3 is CASSLAPAQGRRGYEQYF. The CDR3 region has the DNA TGCGCCAGCAGCTTGGCCCCCGCACAGGGGCGCCGGGGGTACGAGCAGTACTTC.

This clonotype has only a few counts. The CDR3 coding sequence is TGTGCCAGCTCACCAGAGGGACAGGGAAATCAGCCCCAGCATTTT. Its protein is CASSPEGQGNQPQHF. This chain connects TRBV18 to TRBJ1-5; 9 positions agree with TRBD1. The CDR3 consists of 15 residues. From germline, CDR1 is KGHSH and CDR2 LQKENI. With 2 bases clipped from V and 4 bases from J, the junction kept 3 bases outside the gene matches.